This T cell receptor (beta chain) is from a study of early T cells in non-severe SARS-CoV-2 infection. Looking at the study overall: The input, bulk RNA from unsorted whole blood, was sequenced, and chains were unpaired. Overall study findings and caveats: Clonotype matching in VDJdb favored anti-spike CD8 responses and did not capture private and CD4 specificities.

The CDR3 runs 17 residues. Germline loops: CDR1 LNHNV, CDR2 YYDKDF (reference sequence). V was pared by 0 bases and J by 5 bases, with 19 bases between. This clonotype was seen a few times. Its antigen is not known. Separate cDNA molecules each had unique molecular identifiers attached to them. MiXCR, applied by TCRdb to the 5' RACE reads, yields one record per CDR3 protein. The sample lists fewer than 110,000 distinct CDR3 sequences, 11% occurring once. Sequencing used whole blood. The chain recombines TRBV15 with TRBJ2-5; possibly TRBD2 for D (5 bases). The origin of this receptor is an adult who was a healthcare worker with PCR-confirmed SARS-CoV-2 infection or an uninfected control (not recorded which). The CDR3 protein is CATSRDLAIGDAETQYF. The CDR3 coding sequence is TGTGCCACCAGCAGAGATTTAGCGATCGGTGACGCGGAGACCCAGTACTTC.